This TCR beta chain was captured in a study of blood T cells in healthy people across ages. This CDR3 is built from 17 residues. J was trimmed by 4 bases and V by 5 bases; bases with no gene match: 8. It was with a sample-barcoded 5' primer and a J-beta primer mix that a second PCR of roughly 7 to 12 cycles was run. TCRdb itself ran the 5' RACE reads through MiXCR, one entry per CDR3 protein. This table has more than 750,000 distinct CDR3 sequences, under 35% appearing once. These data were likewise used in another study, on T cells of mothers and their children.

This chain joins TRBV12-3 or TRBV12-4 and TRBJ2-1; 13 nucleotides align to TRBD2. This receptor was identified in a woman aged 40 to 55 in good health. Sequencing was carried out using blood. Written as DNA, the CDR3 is TGTGCCAGCAGTCCAAGACCGGGACTAGCGGGGTACAATGAGCAGTTCTTC. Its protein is CASSPRPGLAGYNEQFF.